The clone carrying this TCR beta chain was seen more than once but under ten times. The sample is drawn from a study of blood T cell repertoires in COVID-19. Study-level background: COVID-19 samples from acute and convalescent phases originated in the United States, Italy and Spain. Sample material is recorded as cDNA or gDNA derived from T cells, B-cell-depleted T cells, or PBMCs.

Original processing notes: For nucleated cells, counts were estimated from reference gene primer amplification. The data were produced by immunoSEQ multiplex PCR, yet TCRdb's version contains in-frame clones alone and is incomplete. V and J calls and clone size are as listed in that table; D and trimming were resolved from the DNA. The table shows around 40,000 clones, with about 89% occurring only once. The CDR3 sequence is 16 residues long. CDR1 and CDR2 from the germline V gene are SGHVS and FNYEAQ. Trimming took 0 bases from V and 4 from J; bases not matched to a gene: 5. The clonotype originates from a human donor in a cohort sampled during active COVID-19. The chain employs TRBV7-6 and TRBJ2-5; TRBD1 aligns across 10 bases. Sequenced sample: peripheral blood. CDR3 amino acids: CASSLARQGAGETQYF. The CDR3 DNA reads as TGTGCCAGCAGCTTAGCCCGACAGGGGGCGGGAGAGACCCAGTACTTC. Complete variable domain (other parts from reference TRBV7-6 and TRBJ2-5): GAGVSQSPRYKVTKRGQDVALRCDPISGHVSLYWYRQALGQGPEFLTYFNYEAQQDKSGLPNDRFSAERPEGSISTLTIQRTEQRDSAMYRCASSLARQGAGETQYFGPGTRLLVL.